This TCR beta chain derives from a study of T cell repertoires in cytomegalovirus infection. Notes on the study in general: HLA-C-restricted CMV clonotypes gave the most frequent clonotype in two of eight donors.

The sample holds many counts of this clonotype. Its target is unknown. TCRdb re-derived calls from the reads in MiXCR, one entry per CDR3 protein. This repertoire shows about 190,000 distinct CDR3 sequences, roughly 27% found once; its top ten account for 31%. CDR1 LNHDA and CDR2 SQIVND come from the germline V gene (reference sequence). The germline V and J ends were trimmed by 3 bases and 4 bases, with 16 bases remaining between them. This CDR3 has 17 residues. The receptor was isolated from a human donor in good health (CMV status not recorded). Some clones in this sample may be carry-over from other donors' samples. Source material: PBMCs. This chain links TRBV19 with TRBJ2-6; D ambiguous. In DNA form, the CDR3 reads TGTGCCAGTAGTATGGATACAACTCTGGACGGGGCCAACGTCCTGACTTTC. Its translation: CASSMDTTLDGANVLTF.